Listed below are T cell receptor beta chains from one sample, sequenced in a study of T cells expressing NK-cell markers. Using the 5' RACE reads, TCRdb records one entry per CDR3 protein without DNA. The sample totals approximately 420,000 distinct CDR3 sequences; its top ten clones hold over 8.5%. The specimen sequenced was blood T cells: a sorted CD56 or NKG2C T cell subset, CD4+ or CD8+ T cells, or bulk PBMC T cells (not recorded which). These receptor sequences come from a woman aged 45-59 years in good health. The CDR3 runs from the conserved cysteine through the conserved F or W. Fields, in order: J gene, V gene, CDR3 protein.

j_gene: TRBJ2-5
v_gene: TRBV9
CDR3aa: CASSTRTGTGEETQYF

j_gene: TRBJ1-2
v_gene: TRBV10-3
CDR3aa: CAISETSGGARGYTF

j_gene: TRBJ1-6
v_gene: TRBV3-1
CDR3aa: CASSRKRNSPLHF

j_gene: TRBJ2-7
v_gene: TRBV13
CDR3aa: CASSTPGGGEQYF

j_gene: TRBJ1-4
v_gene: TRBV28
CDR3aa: CASSLSGFREKLFF

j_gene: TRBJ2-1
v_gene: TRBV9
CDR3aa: CASSVDGTANNEQFF

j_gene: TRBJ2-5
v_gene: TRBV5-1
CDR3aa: CASSQTSGRDFQETQYF

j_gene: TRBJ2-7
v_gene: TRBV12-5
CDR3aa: CASGPSENPSYEQYF

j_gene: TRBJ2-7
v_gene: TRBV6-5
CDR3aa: CASSSARGSLNEQYF

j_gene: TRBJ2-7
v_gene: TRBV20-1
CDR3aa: CSATRLAGGEEQYF

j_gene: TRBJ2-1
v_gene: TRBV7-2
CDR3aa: CASSPVAGVVTYEQFF

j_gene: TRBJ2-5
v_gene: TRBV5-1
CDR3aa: CASSLEDRGQETQYF

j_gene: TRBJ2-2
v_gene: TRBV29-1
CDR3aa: CSFRDRVTTGELFF

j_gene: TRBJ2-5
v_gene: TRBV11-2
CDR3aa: CASSLTLGFAEGETQYF

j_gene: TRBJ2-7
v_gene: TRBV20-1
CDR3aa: CSADAVGGSYEQYF

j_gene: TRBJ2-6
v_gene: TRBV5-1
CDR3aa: CASSLPQRGYGANVLTF

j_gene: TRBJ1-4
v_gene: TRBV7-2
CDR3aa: CASSPSEGRNEKLFF

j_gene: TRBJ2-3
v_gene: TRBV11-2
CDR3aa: CASSLVRGGWGTDTQYF

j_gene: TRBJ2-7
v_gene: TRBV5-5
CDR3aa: CASSWGGGLYEQYF

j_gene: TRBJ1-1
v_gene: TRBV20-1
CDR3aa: CSAPLQTGGTEAFF

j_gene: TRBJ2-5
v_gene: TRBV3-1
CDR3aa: CASSPTRVRETQYF

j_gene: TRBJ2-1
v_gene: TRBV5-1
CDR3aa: CASSWGSGRVRYNEQFF

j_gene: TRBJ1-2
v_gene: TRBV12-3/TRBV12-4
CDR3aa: CASSRLGQGYGYTF

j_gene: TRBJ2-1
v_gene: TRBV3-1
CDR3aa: CASSQAHSYNEQFF

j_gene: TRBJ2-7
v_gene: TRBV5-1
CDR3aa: CASGDNSYEQYF

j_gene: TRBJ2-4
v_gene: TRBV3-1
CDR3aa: CASSQDWGRGAKNIQYF

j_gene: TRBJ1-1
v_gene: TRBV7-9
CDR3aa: CASSLEQRTEAFF

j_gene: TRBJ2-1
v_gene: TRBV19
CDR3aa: CAAYSGRNNEQFF

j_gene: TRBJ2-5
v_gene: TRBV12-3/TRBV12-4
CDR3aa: CASSFPPGAQETQYF

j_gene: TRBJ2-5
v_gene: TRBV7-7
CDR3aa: CASSLVGAETQYF

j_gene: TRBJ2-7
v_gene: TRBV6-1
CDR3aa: CASVDLAGRYLYEQYF

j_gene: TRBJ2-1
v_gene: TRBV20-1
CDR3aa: CSAAQSGRATNEQFF

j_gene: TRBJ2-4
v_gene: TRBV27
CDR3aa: CASSLIQGLAKNIQYF

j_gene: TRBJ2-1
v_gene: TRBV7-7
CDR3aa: CASSLFRESYNEQFF

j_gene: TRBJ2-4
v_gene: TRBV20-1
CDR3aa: CSARAAASIIQYF

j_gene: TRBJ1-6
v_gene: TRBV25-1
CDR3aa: CASSALSGGVGSPLHF

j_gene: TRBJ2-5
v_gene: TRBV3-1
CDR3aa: CASSQGPTAQETQYF

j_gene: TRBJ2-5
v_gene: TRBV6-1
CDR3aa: CASSEEGQGRETQYF

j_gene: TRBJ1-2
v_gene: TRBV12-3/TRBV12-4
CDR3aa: CASRGPEDLLYGYTF

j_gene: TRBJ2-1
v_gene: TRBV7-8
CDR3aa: CASSLVRRGRAYNEQFF

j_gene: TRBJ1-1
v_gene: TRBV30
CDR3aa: CAWEQGGAEAFF

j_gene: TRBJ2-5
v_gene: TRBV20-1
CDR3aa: CSARGTSRLQETQYF

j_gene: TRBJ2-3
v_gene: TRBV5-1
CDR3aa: CASSLAELAGGDTQYF